These 19 T cell receptor beta chains were sequenced from one sample in a study of shared clonotypes between healthy human individuals. CD45RO-negative cells were positively selected for CCR7, leaving out terminally differentiated effector memory CD45RA+ cells. Repertoires were generated with immunoSEQ multiplex PCR, while TCRdb's copy carries only in-frame clones and drops some. The sample lists over 2,000,000 clones, roughly 95% occurring once. The sample taken for sequencing was naive CD8+ T cells from PBMCs. The receptors here all came from a man younger than 35 in good health. Some clones in this sample may be carry-over from other donors' samples.

V is TRBV28 and J is TRBJ2-3; D perhaps matches TRBD2 (6 bases). The V and J ends lost 6 bases and 9 bases respectively, with 13 bases between them. Germline loops: CDR1 MDHEN, CDR2 SYDVKM. The CDR3 runs to 12 residues. CDR3 nucleotides: TGTGCCAGCAGAGGGAGGTCCCCGACGCAGTATTTT. Translation: CASRGRSPTQYF. Combining the CDR3 with reference TRBV28 and TRBJ2-3 gives the whole variable domain DVKVTQSSRYLVKRTGEKVFLECVQDMDHENMFWYRQDPGLGLRLIYFSYDVKMKEKGDIPEGYSVSREKKERFSLILESASTNQTSMYLCASRGRSPTQYFGPGTRLTVL.

V usage is TRBV27 and J usage is TRBJ2-1; D is uncertain. The length of the CDR3 is 13 residues. Germline CDR1 MNHEY, CDR2 SMNVEV (reference sequence). V lost 6 bases and J 10 bases, leaving 16 bases between the germline ends. DNA of the CDR3: TGTGCCAGCAGCCTTTTTAGCCCGAACGAGCAGTTCTTC. Translation: CASSLFSPNEQFF.

This rearrangement joins TRBV9 to TRBJ1-2; TRBD1 is a possible D gene (6 bases). Germline V CDR1 and CDR2: SGDLS, YYNGEE. This CDR3 comprises 15 residues. Trimming removed 4 bases at V and 3 bases at J, with 16 bases between. The CDR3 DNA reads as TGTGCCAGCAGCTCCCCGTTACAGGGCGACTATGGCTACACCTTC. This codes for CASSSPLQGDYGYTF.

A word on this clone: Within the sample, other DNA sequences also encode this same CDR3. J is TRBJ2-1 and V is TRBV9; D gene uncertain. The CDR3 length is 13 residues. Germline assignment: CDR1 SGDLS and CDR2 YYNGEE. V was shortened by 0 bases and J by 4 bases, with 5 bases between the two germline ends. Here the CDR3 reads CASSVGSYNEQFF. CDR3 in DNA: TGTGCCAGCAGCGTAGGTAGTTACAATGAGCAGTTCTTC. Filled out from reference TRBV9 and TRBJ2-1, the complete variable domain reads DSGVTQTPKHLITATGQRVTLRCSPRSGDLSVYWYQQSLDQGLQFLIQYYNGEERAKGNILERFSAQQFPDLHSELNLSSLELGDSALYFCASSVGSYNEQFFGPGTRLTVL.

The rearrangement uses TRBV2 and TRBJ2-1; 10 nucleotides line up with TRBD1. The CDR3 is 15 amino acids. CDR1 is SNHLY, CDR2 FYNNEI, per germline. Trimming cost V 5 bases and J 6 bases; bases outside gene matches: 7. CDR3 in DNA: TGTGCCAGCAGTACTGACAGGGGGCGTCGCAATGAGCAGTTCTTC. It encodes CASSTDRGRRNEQFF.

The count of this clone is one. The chain couples TRBV2 to TRBJ2-7; TRBD2 might be the D (6 bases). The CDR3 sequence is 13 residues long. V lost 7 bases, J lost 2 bases, and 12 bases lay in between. The germline V gene encodes CDR1 SNHLY and CDR2 FYNNEI. CDR3 loop: CASTWGGAYEQYF. In DNA, the CDR3 is TGTGCCAGCACCTGGGGAGGAGCCTACGAGCAGTACTTC.

The chain is built from TRBV4-1 and TRBJ1-5, with D uncertain. Trimming pared 0 bases from V and 9 bases from J, leaving 12 bases between. Germline values: CDR1 MGHRA, CDR2 YSYEKL. The CDR3 covers 14 residues. In DNA, the CDR3 is TGCGCCAGCAGCCAAGAAATCGGGAGAGGGCCCCAGCATTTT. Translating gives CASSQEIGRGPQHF.

The gene calls are TRBV14 and TRBJ1-4, with D unclear. The V and J ends lost 0 bases and 16 bases respectively, with 12 bases between them. Germline CDR1 SGHDN, CDR2 FVKESK. The CDR3 has 12 residues. CDR3 in amino acids: CASSQERRASFF. In DNA form, the CDR3 reads TGTGCCAGCAGCCAAGAAAGGCGAGCCTCGTTTTTT.

The chain couples TRBV28 to TRBJ2-7, with 10 nucleotides matching TRBD2. V shed 6 bases, J shed 4 bases, and the junction held 12 bases outside the gene matches. In germline, CDR1 is MDHEN, CDR2 SYDVKM. The CDR3 runs to 16 residues. The CDR3 protein is CASRPEAGGPWYEQYF. The CDR3 region has the DNA TGTGCCAGCAGGCCAGAAGCGGGAGGGCCATGGTACGAGCAGTACTTC.

This chain uses TRBV10-1 with TRBJ2-1; 10 nucleotides match TRBD1. Germline CDR1 reads WNHNN; CDR2 reads SYGVQD (reference sequence). The CDR3 is made up of 16 amino acids. Trimming took 7 bases from V and 5 from J; bases not matched to a gene: 11. The CDR3 loop is CASNEAGTGAHNEQFF. The CDR3 region has the DNA TGCGCCAGCAATGAAGCCGGGACAGGGGCCCACAATGAGCAGTTCTTC.

The rearrangement links TRBV6-5 to TRBJ1-4, with D tentatively TRBD1 (6 bases). Trimming shortened V by 5 bases and J by 7 bases, and 14 bases separated the two germline ends. The CDR3 length is 14 residues. Germline CDR1 and CDR2: MNHEY and SVGAGI. This CDR3 reads CASSQGHRPEKLFF. Here the CDR3 DNA reads TGTGCCAGCAGTCAGGGACATCGGCCTGAAAAACTGTTTTTT.

This clone was observed once. The chain carries TRBV19 and TRBJ1-1; D might be TRBD1 (6 bases). The CDR3 is made up of 16 amino acids. V lost 6 bases and J 3 bases, leaving 20 bases between the germline ends. Germline V lookup: CDR1 LNHDA, CDR2 SQIVND (reference sequence). CDR3 sequence (DNA): TGTGCCAGTAGCGACGGGGGACAAATTAGGTACACTGAAGCTTTCTTT. This codes for CASSDGGQIRYTEAFF.

This chain links TRBV28 with TRBJ1-5; a weak D match, TRBD1 (6 bases). Germline V gene data show CDR1 as MDHEN and CDR2 as SYDVKM. The CDR3 runs to 15 residues. V was cut by 10 bases and J by 2 bases, with 18 bases left in between. The CDR3 bases are TGTGCCACCGGGGGGCCTGCTGAGGGCAATCAGCCCCAGCATTTT. Protein: CATGGPAEGNQPQHF.

J is TRBJ1-3 and V is TRBV5-6; TRBD1 is a possible D gene (5 bases). Germline V gene lookup returns CDR1 SGHDT and CDR2 YYEEEE. Trimming stripped 8 bases from V and 2 bases from J, with 17 bases between. The CDR3 loop spans 15 amino acids. CDR3 nucleotide sequence: TGTGCCAGTAGTGTGGGGGATTCGCCTGGAAACACCATATATTTT. It yields the protein CASSVGDSPGNTIYF.

The rearrangement links TRBV15 to TRBJ2-3; 8 positions agree with TRBD2. The germline CDR1 and CDR2 sequences are LNHNV and YYDKDF (reference sequence). The V and J ends lost 3 bases and 2 bases, in that order; junction bases with no gene match: 7. The CDR3 runs 16 residues. The CDR3 DNA reads as TGTGCCACCAGCAGCACGGGAGGGCTGATCACAGATACGCAGTATTTT. Its translation: CATSSTGGLITDTQYF. The whole variable domain, filled in from reference TRBV15 and TRBJ2-3, reads DAMVIQNPRYQVTQFGKPVTLSCSQTLNHNVMYWYQQKSSQAPKLLFHYYDKDFNNEADTPDNFQSRRPNTSFCFLDIRSPGLGDTAMYLCATSSTGGLITDTQYFGPGTRLTVL.

The count of this clone is one. This chain joins TRBV6-5 and TRBJ2-7, with D uncertain. Germline V CDR1 and CDR2: MNHEY, SVGAGI. Trimming took 0 bases from V and 3 from J, leaving 9 bases between them. The CDR3 is 14 residues long. CDR3 amino acids: CASSYSSSLYEQYF. In DNA form, the CDR3 reads TGTGCCAGCAGTTACTCGTCTAGTCTCTACGAGCAGTACTTC.

Remarks on this clone: Additional DNA sequences in this sample encode the identical CDR3. This chain links TRBV9 with TRBJ2-1, with D unclear. Germline V gives CDR1 SGDLS, CDR2 YYNGEE. The V gene lost 0 bases and the J gene lost 1 base, with 5 bases spanning the gap. This CDR3 is 14 amino acids long. The CDR3 reads CASSVVASYNEQFF. CDR3 DNA: TGTGCCAGCAGCGTAGTTGCTTCCTACAATGAGCAGTTCTTC.

This chain links TRBV6-1 with TRBJ2-1; D not resolved. The CDR3 is made up of 15 amino acids. The V gene lost 3 bases and the J gene lost 0 bases, with 9 bases spanning the gap. Germline CDR1 is MNHNS and CDR2 is SASEGT. The CDR3 spells CASSEVRNSYNEQFF. Written as DNA, the CDR3 is TGTGCCAGCAGTGAGGTAAGGAACTCCTACAATGAGCAGTTCTTC.

V is TRBV5-6 and J is TRBJ2-7, with TRBD2 matching over 9 bases. This CDR3 spans 16 amino acids. Germline V gene data show CDR1 as SGHDT and CDR2 as YYEEEE. V trimming: 0 bases; J trimming: 2 bases; junction bases outside the gene matches: 6. CDR3 in DNA: TGTGCCAGCAGCTTGGGACAGCGGGAGGCAACCTACGAGCAGTACTTC. Protein: CASSLGQREATYEQYF.